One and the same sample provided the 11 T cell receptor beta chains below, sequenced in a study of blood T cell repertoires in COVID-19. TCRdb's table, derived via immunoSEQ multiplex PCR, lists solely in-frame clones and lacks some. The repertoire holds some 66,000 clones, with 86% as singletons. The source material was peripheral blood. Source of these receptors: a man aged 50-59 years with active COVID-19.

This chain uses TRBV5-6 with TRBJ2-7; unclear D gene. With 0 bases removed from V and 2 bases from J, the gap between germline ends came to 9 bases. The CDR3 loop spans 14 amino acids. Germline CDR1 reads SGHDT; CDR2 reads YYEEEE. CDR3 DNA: TGTGCCAGCAGCTTGGCCAGGTCCACCTACGAGCAGTACTTC. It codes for CASSLARSTYEQYF.

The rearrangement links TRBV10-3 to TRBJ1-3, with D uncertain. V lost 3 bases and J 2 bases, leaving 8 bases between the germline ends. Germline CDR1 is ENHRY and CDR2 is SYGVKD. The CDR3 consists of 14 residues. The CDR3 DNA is TGTGCCATCAGTGACGGGAGGACTGGAAACACCATATATTTT. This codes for CAISDGRTGNTIYF.

The CDR3 DNA follows: TGTGCCAGCAGCCGTGTTGACACTGAAGCTTTCTTT. Its protein product is CASSRVDTEAFF. The chain has TRBV9 and TRBJ1-1; D gene unclear. Germline V CDR1 and CDR2: SGDLS, YYNGEE. Trimming pared 4 bases from V and 3 bases from J, leaving 7 bases between. The CDR3 spans 12 residues. Supplemented by reference TRBV9 and TRBJ1-1, the full variable domain reads DSGVTQTPKHLITATGQRVTLRCSPRSGDLSVYWYQQSLDQGLQFLIQYYNGEERAKGNILERFSAQQFPDLHSELNLSSLELGDSALYFCASSRVDTEAFFGQGTRLTVV.

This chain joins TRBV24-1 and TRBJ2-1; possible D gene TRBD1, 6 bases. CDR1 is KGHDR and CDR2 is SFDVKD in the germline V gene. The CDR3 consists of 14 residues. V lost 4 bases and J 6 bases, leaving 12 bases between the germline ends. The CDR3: CATSENRASNEQFF. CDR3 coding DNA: TGTGCCACCAGTGAAAACAGGGCAAGCAATGAGCAGTTCTTC.

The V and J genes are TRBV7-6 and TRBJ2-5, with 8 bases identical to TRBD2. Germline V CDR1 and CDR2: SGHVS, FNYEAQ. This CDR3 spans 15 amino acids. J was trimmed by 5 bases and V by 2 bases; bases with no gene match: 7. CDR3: CASSLTGGAWETQYF. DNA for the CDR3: TGTGCCAGCAGCTTAACCGGGGGGGCATGGGAGACCCAGTACTTC.

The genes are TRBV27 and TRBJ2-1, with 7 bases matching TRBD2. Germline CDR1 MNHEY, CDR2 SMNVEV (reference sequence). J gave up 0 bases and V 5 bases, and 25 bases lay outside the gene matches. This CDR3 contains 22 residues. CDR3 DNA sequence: TGTGCCAGCAGTCTCATATGGGGAGGGGAAATTAGGCCCAGGAGCTCCTACAATGAGCAGTTCTTC. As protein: CASSLIWGGEIRPRSSYNEQFF.

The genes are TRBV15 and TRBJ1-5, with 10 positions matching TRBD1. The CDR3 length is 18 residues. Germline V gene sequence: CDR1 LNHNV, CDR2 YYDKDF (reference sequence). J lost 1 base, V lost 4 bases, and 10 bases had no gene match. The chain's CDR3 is CATSKGDRGRPSNQPQHF. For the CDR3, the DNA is TGTGCCACCAGCAAGGGGGACAGGGGCCGCCCGAGCAATCAGCCCCAGCATTTT.

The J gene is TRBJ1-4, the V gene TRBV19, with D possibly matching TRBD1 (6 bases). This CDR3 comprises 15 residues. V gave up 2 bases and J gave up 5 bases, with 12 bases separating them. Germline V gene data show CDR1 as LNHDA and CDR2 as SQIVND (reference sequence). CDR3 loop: CASSISTGWNEKLFF. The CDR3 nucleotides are TGTGCCAGTAGTATATCGACAGGTTGGAATGAAAAACTGTTTTTT.

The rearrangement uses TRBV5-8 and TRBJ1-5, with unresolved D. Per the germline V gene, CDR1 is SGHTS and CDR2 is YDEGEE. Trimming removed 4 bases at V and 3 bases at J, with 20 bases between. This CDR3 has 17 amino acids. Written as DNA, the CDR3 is TGTGCCAGCAGCGGATCGCGTGTGACGGGTACCAATCAGCCCCAGCATTTT. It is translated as CASSGSRVTGTNQPQHF. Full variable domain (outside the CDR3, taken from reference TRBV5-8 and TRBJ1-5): EAGVTQSPTHLIKTRGQQATLRCSPISGHTSVYWYQQALGLGLQFLLWYDEGEERNRGNFPPRFSGRQFPNYSSELNVNALELEDSALYLCASSGSRVTGTNQPQHFGDGTRLSIL.

The CDR3: CASSPDSYGYTF. In nucleotides, the CDR3 is TGTGCCAGCTCACCGGACAGCTATGGCTACACCTTC. The rearrangement links TRBV18 to TRBJ1-2; perhaps TRBD1 as D (6 bases). Germline V gene sequence: CDR1 KGHSH, CDR2 LQKENI. The ends were cut back, 3 bases at V and 4 bases at J, with 6 bases in the middle. CDR3 length: 12 residues.

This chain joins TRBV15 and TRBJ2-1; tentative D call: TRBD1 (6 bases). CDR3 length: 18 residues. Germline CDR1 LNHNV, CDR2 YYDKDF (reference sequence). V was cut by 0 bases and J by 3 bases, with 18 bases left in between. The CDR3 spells CATSRDNVQGRSYNEQFF. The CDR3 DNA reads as TGTGCCACCAGCAGAGATAATGTACAGGGTCGTAGCTACAATGAGCAGTTCTTC.